The present entry profiles one T cell receptor (beta chain) with its context. Its antigen is unknown. The data originate from a study of T cell repertoires in cytomegalovirus infection. Study background: Public TCR beta signatures were indicative of both CMV infection and a matching HLA type.

Germline lookup yields CDR1 SGHNT and CDR2 YENEEA. The CDR3 length is 12 residues. Trimming left V 4 bases short and J 9 bases short, with 10 bases between. Study outcomes and limitations: Predominance within the ex vivo response was attributable to HLA-C-restricted CMV-specific TCR beta clonotypes.

One entry per CDR3 protein, called by TCRdb with MiXCR from the reads. The sample includes about 530,000 distinct CDR3 sequences, 26% of them seen just once. This clonotype was sampled from a human donor in good health (CMV status not recorded). Some clones in this sample may be carry-over from other donors' samples. The sequencing input was PBMCs. V usage is TRBV11-3 and J usage is TRBJ2-1; D is unclear. CDR3: CASSSSRFEQFF. The CDR3 DNA is TGTGCCAGCAGCTCAAGTAGGTTTGAGCAGTTCTTC.